This is a list of T cell receptor beta chains from one sample in a study of cytomegalovirus exposure and HLA in healthy donors. The assay was immunoSEQ multiplex PCR, and TCRdb's table has in-frame clones only and misses some. The table has about 140,000 clones, roughly 75% seen once; the top ten hold under 3%. Sequencing was done on a sample of PBMCs. The source is a female donor in good health and CMV-seronegative. The conserved cysteine and the conserved F or W are not part of the CDR3 here. Each record gives: J gene, V gene, D gene, CDR3 protein. D genes are given only for firm matches.

j_call: TRBJ1-3; v_call: TRBV15; d_call: NA; cdr3_aa: ATSRGHSNSGNTIY
j_call: TRBJ2-7; v_call: TRBV5-5; d_call: NA; cdr3_aa: ASSFYLLTYEQY
j_call: TRBJ2-5; v_call: TRBV19; d_call: TRBD1; cdr3_aa: ASSIRGLETQY
j_call: TRBJ1-5; v_call: TRBV19; d_call: NA; cdr3_aa: ASSITGGQLNQPQH
j_call: TRBJ2-5; v_call: TRBV28; d_call: NA; cdr3_aa: ASSSGGFQETQY
j_call: TRBJ1-5; v_call: TRBV5-5; d_call: TRBD1; cdr3_aa: ASSFFGTGGNQPQH
j_call: TRBJ2-5; v_call: TRBV4-2; d_call: TRBD1; cdr3_aa: ASSRSGQGQETQY
j_call: TRBJ2-1; v_call: TRBV15; d_call: TRBD1; cdr3_aa: ATSGAGGPVDNEQF
j_call: TRBJ2-1; v_call: TRBV2; d_call: NA; cdr3_aa: ASSVSRGEQF
j_call: TRBJ1-5; v_call: TRBV28; d_call: NA; cdr3_aa: ASSGHSNQPQH
j_call: TRBJ2-1; v_call: TRBV29-1; d_call: NA; cdr3_aa: SATTAASSYNEQF
j_call: TRBJ2-7; v_call: TRBV5-1; d_call: NA; cdr3_aa: ASRGGLSYEQY
j_call: TRBJ1-6; v_call: TRBV6-6; d_call: TRBD1; cdr3_aa: ASSPGQGAHNSPLH
j_call: TRBJ1-2; v_call: TRBV2; d_call: NA; cdr3_aa: ASSGGQSGYT
j_call: TRBJ2-7; v_call: TRBV27; d_call: TRBD2; cdr3_aa: ASSLMSGRYYEQY
j_call: TRBJ1-2; v_call: TRBV5-5; d_call: TRBD1; cdr3_aa: ASSLGDRGAYGYT
j_call: TRBJ2-5; v_call: TRBV30; d_call: TRBD2; cdr3_aa: AWNQRGGETQY
j_call: TRBJ1-1; v_call: TRBV6-5; d_call: NA; cdr3_aa: ASKEGRHLNTEAF
j_call: TRBJ2-1; v_call: TRBV5-1; d_call: TRBD2; cdr3_aa: ASSFGGSGSYNEQF
j_call: TRBJ1-1; v_call: TRBV10-3; d_call: NA; cdr3_aa: AINPGTLNTEAF
j_call: TRBJ2-1; v_call: TRBV7-8; d_call: NA; cdr3_aa: ASSLGRRANEQF
j_call: TRBJ1-4; v_call: TRBV28; d_call: TRBD1; cdr3_aa: ASSPLNRGGGEKLF
j_call: TRBJ1-1; v_call: TRBV28; d_call: NA; cdr3_aa: ASRPTGGTEAF
j_call: TRBJ1-2; v_call: TRBV5-1; d_call: TRBD1; cdr3_aa: ASSLGQGARFSDYT
j_call: TRBJ1-3; v_call: TRBV30; d_call: NA; cdr3_aa: AWIPGGGNTIY